These T cell receptor beta chains were read from a single sample in a study of Graves' ophthalmopathy and Graves' hyperthyroidism. TCRdb ran MiXCR on the multiplex PCR reads and lists one entry per CDR3 protein. The data show 500,000 to 700,000 distinct CDR3 sequences, under 45% seen once. Sequenced: peripheral blood or thyroid tissue (not recorded which). Source of these receptors: an adult man with Graves' hyperthyroidism. CDR3s include the opening cysteine and the closing phenylalanine or tryptophan. Fields, in order: clone size, J gene, CDR3 length, D gene, V gene, CDR3 protein, CDR3 DNA. The D gene is left open where the match is weak. The listing skips clone size in some rows; elsewhere it reads once, few, many or a size class.

clone_size: once
j_call: TRBJ2-7
cdr3_length: 15
d_call: TRBD1
v_call: TRBV29-1
cdr3_aa: CSIRPRTGANYEQYF
cdr3_nt: TGCAGCATCCGACCCAGGACAGGGGCAAACTACGAGCAGTACTTC

clone_size: NA
j_call: TRBJ1-5
cdr3_length: 17
d_call: TRBD1
v_call: TRBV6-6
cdr3_aa: CASSQDPAGGSNQPQHF
cdr3_nt: TGTGCCAGCAGCCAAGATCCGGCAGGGGGTAGCAATCAGCCCCAGCATTTT

clone_size: NA
j_call: TRBJ2-5
cdr3_length: 13
d_call: TRBD2
v_call: TRBV11-2
cdr3_aa: CASSLGVREGRYF
cdr3_nt: TGTGCCAGCAGCTTAGGCGTGCGGGAGGGCCGGTACTTC

clone_size: many
j_call: TRBJ1-2
cdr3_length: 13
d_call: NA
v_call: TRBV12-3/TRBV12-4
cdr3_aa: CASRDTVEDGYTF
cdr3_nt: TGTGCCAGTAGAGATACAGTCGAGGATGGCTACACCTTC

clone_size: NA
j_call: TRBJ2-2
cdr3_length: 16
d_call: NA
v_call: TRBV20-1
cdr3_aa: CSARDLGAAITGELFF
cdr3_nt: TGCAGTGCTAGAGATCTCGGGGCGGCGATCACCGGGGAGCTGTTTTTT

clone_size: many
j_call: TRBJ1-1
cdr3_length: 13
d_call: TRBD1
v_call: TRBV20-1
cdr3_aa: CSARGQVNTEAFF
cdr3_nt: TGCAGTGCTCGCGGACAGGTGAACACTGAAGCTTTCTTT

clone_size: many
j_call: TRBJ1-4
cdr3_length: 13
d_call: NA
v_call: TRBV29-1
cdr3_aa: CSVADLLNEKLFF
cdr3_nt: TGCAGCGTTGCGGACCTCCTTAATGAAAAACTGTTTTTT

clone_size: once
j_call: TRBJ2-2
cdr3_length: 19
d_call: TRBD2
v_call: TRBV6-1
cdr3_aa: CASSKKASTSGANTGELFF
cdr3_nt: TGTGCCAGCAGTAAAAAGGCCTCGACTAGCGGGGCGAACACCGGGGAGCTGTTTTTT

clone_size: many
j_call: TRBJ1-1
cdr3_length: 16
d_call: NA
v_call: TRBV2
cdr3_aa: CASTPPSGRGNTEAFF
cdr3_nt: TGTGCCAGCACCCCCCCCTCGGGACGAGGGAACACTGAAGCTTTCTTT

clone_size: many
j_call: TRBJ1-2
cdr3_length: 12
d_call: NA
v_call: TRBV29-1
cdr3_aa: CSVGTANYGYTF
cdr3_nt: TGCAGCGTCGGGACGGCTAACTATGGCTACACCTTC

clone_size: NA
j_call: TRBJ2-7
cdr3_length: 13
d_call: NA
v_call: TRBV6-1
cdr3_aa: CAGSEVQAYEQYF
cdr3_nt: TGTGCCGGCAGTGAGGTGCAAGCCTACGAGCAGTACTTC

clone_size: many
j_call: TRBJ1-4
cdr3_length: 13
d_call: TRBD1
v_call: TRBV29-1
cdr3_aa: CSVPGQSNEKLFF
cdr3_nt: TGCAGCGTGCCGGGACAGAGTAATGAAAAACTGTTTTTT

clone_size: NA
j_call: TRBJ1-4
cdr3_length: 13
d_call: NA
v_call: TRBV20-1
cdr3_aa: CSARRASNEKLFF
cdr3_nt: TGCAGTGCTAGACGGGCCTCCAATGAAAAACTGTTTTTT

clone_size: NA
j_call: TRBJ2-1
cdr3_length: 10
d_call: NA
v_call: TRBV29-1
cdr3_aa: CSFWDNEQFF
cdr3_nt: TGCAGCTTTTGGGACAATGAGCAGTTCTTC

clone_size: few
j_call: TRBJ1-2
cdr3_length: 13
d_call: NA
v_call: TRBV14
cdr3_aa: CASSQGRVYGYTF
cdr3_nt: TGTGCCAGCAGCCAAGGCCGGGTTTATGGCTACACCTTC

clone_size: NA
j_call: TRBJ2-5
cdr3_length: 16
d_call: TRBD2
v_call: TRBV20-1
cdr3_aa: CSANPTSGGPVGTQYF
cdr3_nt: TGCAGTGCAAACCCGACTAGCGGGGGCCCCGTGGGGACCCAGTACTTC

clone_size: NA
j_call: TRBJ1-4
cdr3_length: 15
d_call: NA
v_call: TRBV11-3
cdr3_aa: CASSFGGSSNEKLFF
cdr3_nt: TGTGCCAGCAGCTTCGGGGGATCATCAAATGAAAAACTGTTTTTT

clone_size: NA
j_call: TRBJ2-2
cdr3_length: 14
d_call: TRBD2
v_call: TRBV30
cdr3_aa: CAWRSGTNTGELFF
cdr3_nt: TGTGCCTGGAGGAGCGGGACGAACACCGGGGAGCTGTTTTTT

clone_size: once
j_call: TRBJ2-1
cdr3_length: 16
d_call: NA
v_call: TRBV5-1
cdr3_aa: CASSLVAGATYNEQFF
cdr3_nt: TGCGCCAGCAGCTTGGTGGCGGGGGCGACGTACAATGAGCAGTTCTTC

clone_size: once
j_call: TRBJ2-7
cdr3_length: 12
d_call: NA
v_call: TRBV29-1
cdr3_aa: CSVEARGAEQYF
cdr3_nt: TGCAGCGTTGAAGCTCGGGGGGCTGAGCAGTACTTC

clone_size: many
j_call: TRBJ2-5
cdr3_length: 13
d_call: NA
v_call: TRBV20-1
cdr3_aa: CSARGQSQETQYF
cdr3_nt: TGCAGTGCCCGAGGACAGAGCCAAGAGACCCAGTACTTC

clone_size: NA
j_call: TRBJ1-2
cdr3_length: 13
d_call: NA
v_call: TRBV2
cdr3_aa: CASSEGGIYGYTF
cdr3_nt: TGTGCCAGCAGTGAAGGTGGGATCTATGGCTACACCTTC

clone_size: NA
j_call: TRBJ1-5
cdr3_length: 12
d_call: NA
v_call: TRBV29-1
cdr3_aa: CSVGEGGEPQHF
cdr3_nt: TGCAGCGTTGGTGAGGGAGGGGAGCCCCAGCATTTT

clone_size: many
j_call: TRBJ2-7
cdr3_length: 16
d_call: NA
v_call: TRBV7-9
cdr3_aa: CASSFHPGGPDYEQYF
cdr3_nt: TGTGCCAGCAGCTTCCATCCTGGCGGGCCCGACTACGAGCAGTACTTC

clone_size: many
j_call: TRBJ2-2
cdr3_length: 15
d_call: TRBD2
v_call: TRBV15
cdr3_aa: CATTLTGRDGGELFF
cdr3_nt: TGTGCCACCACACTTACCGGGAGGGATGGCGGGGAGCTGTTTTTT

clone_size: many
j_call: TRBJ2-7
cdr3_length: 14
d_call: TRBD1
v_call: TRBV29-1
cdr3_aa: CSVERGQGVNEQYF
cdr3_nt: TGCAGCGTTGAACGGGGACAGGGTGTTAACGAGCAGTACTTC

clone_size: once
j_call: TRBJ1-6
cdr3_length: 14
d_call: NA
v_call: TRBV10-3
cdr3_aa: CAISGEQEFSPLHF
cdr3_nt: TGTGCCATCAGCGGAGAGCAGGAGTTTTCACCCCTCCACTTT

clone_size: NA
j_call: TRBJ1-2
cdr3_length: 13
d_call: NA
v_call: TRBV12-3/TRBV12-4
cdr3_aa: CASTIPPDYGYTF
cdr3_nt: TGTGCCAGCACAATCCCGCCGGACTATGGCTACACCTTC

clone_size: many
j_call: TRBJ2-7
cdr3_length: 13
d_call: NA
v_call: TRBV10-3
cdr3_aa: CAISSGTQYEQYF
cdr3_nt: TGTGCCATCAGTTCCGGGACACAGTACGAGCAGTACTTC

clone_size: few
j_call: TRBJ2-7
cdr3_length: 14
d_call: TRBD1
v_call: TRBV12-3/TRBV12-4
cdr3_aa: CASSYRQGHYEQYF
cdr3_nt: TGTGCCAGCAGTTATCGACAGGGGCACTACGAGCAGTACTTC

clone_size: many
j_call: TRBJ2-7
cdr3_length: 13
d_call: TRBD1
v_call: TRBV5-1
cdr3_aa: CASSRDSTYEQYF
cdr3_nt: TGCGCCAGCAGTCGGGACAGTACCTACGAGCAGTACTTC

clone_size: many
j_call: TRBJ2-7
cdr3_length: 13
d_call: NA
v_call: TRBV4-2
cdr3_aa: CASSQVLGNEQYF
cdr3_nt: TGTGCCAGCAGCCAAGTTCTAGGGAACGAGCAGTACTTC

clone_size: many
j_call: TRBJ2-7
cdr3_length: 13
d_call: NA
v_call: TRBV18
cdr3_aa: CASSPPGTIEQYF
cdr3_nt: TGTGCCAGCTCACCCCCCGGGACCATAGAGCAGTACTTC

clone_size: many
j_call: TRBJ1-1
cdr3_length: 13
d_call: NA
v_call: TRBV11-2
cdr3_aa: CASSRGVNTEAFF
cdr3_nt: TGTGCCAGCTCGAGGGGGGTGAACACTGAAGCTTTCTTT

clone_size: few
j_call: TRBJ2-7
cdr3_length: 12
d_call: NA
v_call: TRBV20-1
cdr3_aa: CSASGPQYEQYF
cdr3_nt: TGCAGTGCTAGCGGTCCACAGTACGAGCAGTACTTC

clone_size: many
j_call: TRBJ2-5
cdr3_length: 12
d_call: NA
v_call: TRBV20-1
cdr3_aa: CSVGERKETQYF
cdr3_nt: TGCAGTGTTGGGGAGAGAAAAGAGACCCAGTACTTC

clone_size: NA
j_call: TRBJ2-5
cdr3_length: 14
d_call: NA
v_call: TRBV24-1
cdr3_aa: CATSDTKTGETQYF
cdr3_nt: TGTGCCACCAGTGATACAAAAACCGGGGAGACCCAGTACTTC

clone_size: NA
j_call: TRBJ1-4
cdr3_length: 17
d_call: NA
v_call: TRBV20-1
cdr3_aa: CSAPTGNSPSTNEKLFF
cdr3_nt: TGCAGTGCCCCGACAGGAAACTCTCCCTCAACTAATGAAAAACTGTTTTTT

clone_size: NA
j_call: TRBJ1-2
cdr3_length: 13
d_call: NA
v_call: TRBV7-9
cdr3_aa: CASSRGQLPGYTF
cdr3_nt: TGTGCCAGCAGCCGCGGACAGCTCCCCGGCTACACCTTC

clone_size: many
j_call: TRBJ2-7
cdr3_length: 18
d_call: NA
v_call: TRBV9
cdr3_aa: CASSVAGGKGILGDEQYF
cdr3_nt: TGTGCCAGCAGCGTAGCTGGGGGAAAGGGGATTCTCGGGGACGAGCAGTACTTC

clone_size: many
j_call: TRBJ1-1
cdr3_length: 14
d_call: NA
v_call: TRBV6-1
cdr3_aa: CASSDGLGGAEAFF
cdr3_nt: TGTGCCAGCAGTGACGGACTGGGTGGGGCTGAAGCTTTCTTT

clone_size: NA
j_call: TRBJ1-1
cdr3_length: 14
d_call: TRBD1
v_call: TRBV29-1
cdr3_aa: CSIRDRHMNTEAFF
cdr3_nt: TGCAGCATCCGGGACAGACACATGAACACTGAAGCTTTCTTT

clone_size: many
j_call: TRBJ2-7
cdr3_length: 15
d_call: NA
v_call: TRBV4-2
cdr3_aa: CASSQQSRGGGEQYF
cdr3_nt: TGTGCCAGCAGCCAACAATCCAGGGGCGGGGGCGAGCAGTACTTC

clone_size: many
j_call: TRBJ1-5
cdr3_length: 14
d_call: NA
v_call: TRBV4-1
cdr3_aa: CASSQLPGYQPQHF
cdr3_nt: TGCGCCAGCAGCCAACTACCGGGATATCAGCCCCAGCATTTT

clone_size: NA
j_call: TRBJ1-2
cdr3_length: 14
d_call: NA
v_call: TRBV9
cdr3_aa: CVSSQGSEGYGYTF
cdr3_nt: TGTGTCAGCAGCCAGGGGTCCGAGGGCTATGGCTACACCTTC

clone_size: many
j_call: TRBJ1-5
cdr3_length: 14
d_call: NA
v_call: TRBV19
cdr3_aa: CASKGIYSNQPQHF
cdr3_nt: TGTGCCAGTAAAGGGATATATAGCAATCAGCCCCAGCATTTT

clone_size: many
j_call: TRBJ2-5
cdr3_length: 15
d_call: NA
v_call: TRBV15
cdr3_aa: CATSERGIATETQYF
cdr3_nt: TGTGCCACCAGCGAAAGAGGGATAGCGACGGAGACCCAGTACTTC

clone_size: NA
j_call: TRBJ2-3
cdr3_length: 19
d_call: TRBD2
v_call: TRBV7-2
cdr3_aa: CASPGLAGGPPADTDTQYF
cdr3_nt: TGTGCCAGCCCGGGACTAGCGGGAGGCCCGCCGGCCGACACAGATACGCAGTATTTT

clone_size: NA
j_call: TRBJ1-5
cdr3_length: 14
d_call: TRBD1
v_call: TRBV3-1
cdr3_aa: CASSLTGGGKPQHF
cdr3_nt: TGTGCCAGCAGCCTAACAGGGGGGGGTAAACCCCAGCATTTT

clone_size: many
j_call: TRBJ2-7
cdr3_length: 15
d_call: NA
v_call: TRBV19
cdr3_aa: CASSLDLQVSYEQYF
cdr3_nt: TGTGCCAGTAGTCTAGATTTACAGGTTTCCTACGAGCAGTACTTC

clone_size: once
j_call: TRBJ2-1
cdr3_length: 15
d_call: TRBD2
v_call: TRBV7-6
cdr3_aa: CASSSSGGSYNEQFF
cdr3_nt: TGTGCCAGCAGCTCGAGCGGGGGCTCCTACAATGAGCAGTTCTTC

clone_size: many
j_call: TRBJ2-2
cdr3_length: 17
d_call: TRBD2
v_call: TRBV7-2
cdr3_aa: CASRSGGTGWSPGELFF
cdr3_nt: TGTGCCAGCAGGAGCGGGGGAACGGGTTGGTCCCCCGGGGAGCTGTTTTTT

clone_size: few
j_call: TRBJ1-1
cdr3_length: 12
d_call: NA
v_call: TRBV10-3
cdr3_aa: CAISRGNTEAFF
cdr3_nt: TGTGCCATCAGCAGGGGGAACACTGAAGCTTTCTTT

clone_size: many
j_call: TRBJ1-5
cdr3_length: 13
d_call: TRBD1
v_call: TRBV29-1
cdr3_aa: CSVRQGLSQPQHF
cdr3_nt: TGCAGCGTTAGACAGGGGCTGAGTCAGCCCCAGCATTTT

clone_size: few
j_call: TRBJ1-5
cdr3_length: 15
d_call: NA
v_call: TRBV7-2
cdr3_aa: CASSLAQGDNQPQHF
cdr3_nt: TGTGCCAGCAGCCTTGCCCAGGGAGATAATCAGCCCCAGCATTTT

clone_size: few
j_call: TRBJ2-1
cdr3_length: 15
d_call: TRBD2
v_call: TRBV9
cdr3_aa: CASSVLAGADNEQFF
cdr3_nt: TGTGCCAGCAGCGTTCTAGCGGGAGCGGACAATGAGCAGTTCTTC

clone_size: many
j_call: TRBJ1-1
cdr3_length: 15
d_call: TRBD1
v_call: TRBV12-3/TRBV12-4
cdr3_aa: CASSMTGGPNTEAFF
cdr3_nt: TGTGCCAGCAGTATGACAGGGGGACCGAACACTGAAGCTTTCTTT